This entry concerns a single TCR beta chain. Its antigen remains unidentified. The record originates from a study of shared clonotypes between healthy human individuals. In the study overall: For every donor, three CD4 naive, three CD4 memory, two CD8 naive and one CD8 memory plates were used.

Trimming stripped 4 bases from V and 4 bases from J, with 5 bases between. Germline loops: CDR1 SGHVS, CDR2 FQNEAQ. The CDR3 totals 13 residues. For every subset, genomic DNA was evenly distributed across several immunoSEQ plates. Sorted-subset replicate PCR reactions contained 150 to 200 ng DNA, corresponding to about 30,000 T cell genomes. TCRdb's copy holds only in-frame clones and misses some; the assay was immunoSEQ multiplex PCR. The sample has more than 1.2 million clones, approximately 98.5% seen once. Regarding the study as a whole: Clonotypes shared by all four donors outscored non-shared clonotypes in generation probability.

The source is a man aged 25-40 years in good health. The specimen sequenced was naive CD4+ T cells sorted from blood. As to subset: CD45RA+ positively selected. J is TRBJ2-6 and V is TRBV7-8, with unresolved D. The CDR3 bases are TGTGCCAGCAGCTCCCCCGGGGCCAACGTCCTGACTTTC. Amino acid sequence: CASSSPGANVLTF.